Listed here is a single TCR beta chain. Its matching antigen is unknown. The sample originates from a study of cytomegalovirus exposure and HLA in healthy donors. Study-level results: Most TCR sequences were seen very rarely across donors, but some public TCRs occurred in many. Rates of TCR association differed by HLA locus in a later analysis, with DRB1 highest and HLA-C lowest. It was assumed in the presence/absence analyses that sequencing depth was roughly uniform across donors.

The CDR3 runs to 15 residues. The trim removed 5 bases at V and 4 bases at J, leaving 10 bases unmatched. CDR1 and CDR2 (germline): SGHTA, FQGTGA. Researchers ran the PCR with 60 Vbeta and 13 Jbeta primers. Generated by immunoSEQ multiplex PCR, the TCRdb table keeps only in-frame clones and is missing some. Among roughly 300,000 clones listed, 86% were seen once. This receptor was taken from a man aged 40-50 years in good health and CMV-seropositive. The chain has TRBV7-3 and TRBJ2-7; TRBD2 agrees at 8 bases. The specimen sequenced was PBMCs. CDR3 nucleotides: TGTGCCAGCAGCCGAGCCAGCGGGAGTCAATACGAGCAGTACTTC. Translating it yields CASSRASGSQYEQYF.